The present T cell receptor (beta chain) was sequenced within a study of shared clonotypes between healthy human individuals. Genomic DNA per cell subset filled all wells of several immunoSEQ plates. The data were produced by immunoSEQ multiplex PCR, yet TCRdb's version contains in-frame clones alone and is incomplete. The top ten hold about 13% of the sample, which has 400,000 to 600,000 clones, roughly 77% seen once. V shed 1 base and J shed 4 bases, with 12 bases lying between them. This CDR3 comprises 15 residues. Germline values: CDR1 LNHNV, CDR2 YYDKDF (reference sequence). This TCR came from a woman between 40 and 55 years old in good health. Some clones in this sample may be carry-over from other donors' samples. The chain joins TRBV15 to TRBJ2-3; D may match TRBD1 or TRBD2 (5 bases each). Sequencing used PBMCs. CDR3 sequence reads: CATSRVGDGSDTQYF. For the CDR3, the DNA is TGTGCCACCAGCAGAGTGGGGGATGGGTCAGATACGCAGTATTTT. Filled out from reference TRBV15 and TRBJ2-3, the complete variable domain reads DAMVIQNPRYQVTQFGKPVTLSCSQTLNHNVMYWYQQKSSQAPKLLFHYYDKDFNNEADTPDNFQSRRPNTSFCFLDIRSPGLGDTAMYLCATSRVGDGSDTQYFGPGTRLTVL.